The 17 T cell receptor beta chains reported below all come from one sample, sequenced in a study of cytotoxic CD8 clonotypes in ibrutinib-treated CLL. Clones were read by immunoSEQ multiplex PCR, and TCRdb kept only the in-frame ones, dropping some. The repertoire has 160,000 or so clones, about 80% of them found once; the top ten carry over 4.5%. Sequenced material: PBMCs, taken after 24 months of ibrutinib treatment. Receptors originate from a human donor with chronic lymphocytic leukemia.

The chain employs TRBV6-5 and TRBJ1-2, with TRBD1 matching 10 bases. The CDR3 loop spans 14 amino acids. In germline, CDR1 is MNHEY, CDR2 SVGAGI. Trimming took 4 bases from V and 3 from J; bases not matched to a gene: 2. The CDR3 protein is CASSSGQGYYGYTF. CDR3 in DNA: TGTGCCAGCAGTTCGGGACAGGGGTACTATGGCTACACCTTC.

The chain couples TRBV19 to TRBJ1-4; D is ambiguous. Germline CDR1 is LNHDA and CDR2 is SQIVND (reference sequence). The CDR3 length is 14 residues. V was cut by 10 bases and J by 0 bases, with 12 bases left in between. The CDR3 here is CATNSAATNEKLFF. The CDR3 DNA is TGTGCCACCAACTCAGCCGCAACTAATGAAAAACTGTTTTTT.

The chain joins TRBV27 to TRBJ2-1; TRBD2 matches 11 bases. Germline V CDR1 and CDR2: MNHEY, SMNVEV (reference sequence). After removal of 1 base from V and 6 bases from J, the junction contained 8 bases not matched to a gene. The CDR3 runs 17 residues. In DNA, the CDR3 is TGTGCCAGCAGTTTATTTAGGGGGCTAGCGGGGGGCAATGAGCAGTTCTTC. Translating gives CASSLFRGLAGGNEQFF.

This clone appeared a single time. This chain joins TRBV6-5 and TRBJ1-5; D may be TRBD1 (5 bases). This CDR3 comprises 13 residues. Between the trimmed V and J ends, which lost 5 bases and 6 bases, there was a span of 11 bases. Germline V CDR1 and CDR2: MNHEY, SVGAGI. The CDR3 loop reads CASSLWGSQPQHF. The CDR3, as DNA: TGTGCCAGCAGTCTGTGGGGGAGTCAGCCCCAGCATTTT.

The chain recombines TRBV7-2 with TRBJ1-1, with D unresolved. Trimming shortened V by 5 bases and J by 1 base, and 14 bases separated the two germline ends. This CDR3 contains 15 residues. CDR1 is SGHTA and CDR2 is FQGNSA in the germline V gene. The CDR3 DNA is TGTGCCAGCAGCCCCAGGATACTAACGAACACTGAAGCTTTCTTT. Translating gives CASSPRILTNTEAFF.

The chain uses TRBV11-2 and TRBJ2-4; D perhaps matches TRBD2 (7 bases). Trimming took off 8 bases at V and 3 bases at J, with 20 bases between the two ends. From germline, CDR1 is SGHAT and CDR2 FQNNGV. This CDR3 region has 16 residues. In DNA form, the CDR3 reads TGTGCCAGCGGGTTAGGGGGGGCGAGTGTCAAAAACATTCAGTACTTC. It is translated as CASGLGGASVKNIQYF.

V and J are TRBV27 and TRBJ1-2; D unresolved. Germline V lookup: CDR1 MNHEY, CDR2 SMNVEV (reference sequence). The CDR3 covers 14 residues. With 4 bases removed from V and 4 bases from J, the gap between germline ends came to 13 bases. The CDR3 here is CASSSRPDLYGYTF. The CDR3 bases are TGTGCCAGCAGTTCCCGCCCGGACCTCTATGGCTACACCTTC.

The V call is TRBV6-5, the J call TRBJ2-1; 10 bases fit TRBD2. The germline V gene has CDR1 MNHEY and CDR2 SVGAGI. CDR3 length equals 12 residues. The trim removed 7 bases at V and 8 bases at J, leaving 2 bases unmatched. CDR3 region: CASIGLADEQFF. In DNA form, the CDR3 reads TGTGCCAGCATCGGACTAGCGGATGAGCAGTTCTTC.

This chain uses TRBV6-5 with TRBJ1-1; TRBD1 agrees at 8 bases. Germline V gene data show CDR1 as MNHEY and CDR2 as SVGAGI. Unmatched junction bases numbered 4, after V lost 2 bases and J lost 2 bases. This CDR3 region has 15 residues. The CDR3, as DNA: TGTGCCAGCAGTTACCGACAGGGGATCAACACTGAAGCTTTCTTT. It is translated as CASSYRQGINTEAFF.

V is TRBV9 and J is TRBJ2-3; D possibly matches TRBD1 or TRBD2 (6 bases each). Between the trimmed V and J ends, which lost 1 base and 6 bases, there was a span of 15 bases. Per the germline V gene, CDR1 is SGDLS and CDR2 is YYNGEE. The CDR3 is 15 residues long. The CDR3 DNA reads TGTGCCAGCAGCGTAAGGGGGGCCCCTCCTGATACGCAGTATTTT. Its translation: CASSVRGAPPDTQYF.

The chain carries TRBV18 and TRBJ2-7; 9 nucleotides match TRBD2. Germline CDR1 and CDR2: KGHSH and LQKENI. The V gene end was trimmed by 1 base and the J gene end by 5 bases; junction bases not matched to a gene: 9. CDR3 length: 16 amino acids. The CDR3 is CASSPRGSGGPNEQYF. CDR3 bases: TGTGCCAGCTCACCACGGGGTAGCGGGGGACCCAACGAGCAGTACTTC.

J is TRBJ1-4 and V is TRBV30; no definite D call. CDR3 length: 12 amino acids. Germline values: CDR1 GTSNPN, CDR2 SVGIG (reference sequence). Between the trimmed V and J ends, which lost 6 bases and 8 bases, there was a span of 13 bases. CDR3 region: CACKVWGEKLFF. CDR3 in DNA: TGTGCCTGTAAAGTTTGGGGAGAAAAACTGTTTTTT.

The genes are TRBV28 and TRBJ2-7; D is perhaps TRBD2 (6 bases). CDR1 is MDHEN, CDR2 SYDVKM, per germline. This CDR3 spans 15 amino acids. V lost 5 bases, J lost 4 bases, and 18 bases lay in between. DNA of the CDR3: TGTGCCAGCAGTCCCCTCGCGGGAAATGGATACGAGCAGTACTTC. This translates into CASSPLAGNGYEQYF.

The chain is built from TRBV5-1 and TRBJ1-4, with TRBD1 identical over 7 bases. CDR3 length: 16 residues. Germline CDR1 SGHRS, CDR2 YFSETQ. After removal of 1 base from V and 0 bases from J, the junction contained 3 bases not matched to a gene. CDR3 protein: CASSLPQGTTNEKLFF. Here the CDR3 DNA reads TGCGCCAGCAGCTTGCCACAGGGGACAACTAATGAAAAACTGTTTTTT.

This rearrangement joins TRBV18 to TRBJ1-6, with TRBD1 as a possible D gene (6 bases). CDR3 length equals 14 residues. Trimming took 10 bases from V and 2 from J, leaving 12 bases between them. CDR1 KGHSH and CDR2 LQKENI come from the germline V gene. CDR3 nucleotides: TGTGCCACCGGCGGGGGCACCTATAATTCACCCCTCCACTTT. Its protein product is CATGGGTYNSPLHF.

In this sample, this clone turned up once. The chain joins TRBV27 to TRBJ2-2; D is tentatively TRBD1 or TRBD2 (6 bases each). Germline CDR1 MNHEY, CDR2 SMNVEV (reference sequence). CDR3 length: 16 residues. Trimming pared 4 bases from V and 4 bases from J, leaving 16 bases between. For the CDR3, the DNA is TGTGCCAGCAGTTCCCCCGGAGGGGGGACCACCGGGGAGCTGTTTTTT. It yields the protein CASSSPGGGTTGELFF.

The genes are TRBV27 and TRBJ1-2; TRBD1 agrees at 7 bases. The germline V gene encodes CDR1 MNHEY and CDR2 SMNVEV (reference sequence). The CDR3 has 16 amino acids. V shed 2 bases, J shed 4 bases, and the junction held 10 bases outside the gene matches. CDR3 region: CASSLVSQGGFYGYTF. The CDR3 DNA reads TGTGCCAGCAGTTTAGTCTCCCAGGGGGGCTTCTATGGCTACACCTTC.